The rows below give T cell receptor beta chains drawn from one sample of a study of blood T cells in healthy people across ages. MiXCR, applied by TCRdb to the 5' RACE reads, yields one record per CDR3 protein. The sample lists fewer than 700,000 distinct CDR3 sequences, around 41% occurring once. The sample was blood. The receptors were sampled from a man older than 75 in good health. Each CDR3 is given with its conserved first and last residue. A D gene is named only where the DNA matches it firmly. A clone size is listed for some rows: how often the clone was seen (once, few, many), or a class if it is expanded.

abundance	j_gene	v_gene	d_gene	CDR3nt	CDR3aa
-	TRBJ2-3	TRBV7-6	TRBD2	TGTGCCAGCAGCTTAGCGGCGGCGGGGGGCACAGATACGCAGTATTTT	CASSLAAAGGTDTQYF
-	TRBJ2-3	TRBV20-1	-	TGCAGTCCAGGACCTTATCCGGATACGCAGTATTTT	CSPGPYPDTQYF
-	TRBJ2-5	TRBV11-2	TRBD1	TGTGCCAGCAGCTTAGTGGGACAGGGGCTTTTACAGACCCAAGAGACCCAGTACTTC	CASSLVGQGLLQTQETQYF
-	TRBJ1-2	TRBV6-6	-	TGTGCCAGCAGTTGGAGAGAGTATGGCTACACCTTC	CASSWREYGYTF
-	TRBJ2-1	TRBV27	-	-	CASSSSWGTNSYNEQFF
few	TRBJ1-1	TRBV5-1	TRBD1	TGCGCCAGCATCCGGGACAGGGGTGACACTGAAGCTTTCTTT	CASIRDRGDTEAFF
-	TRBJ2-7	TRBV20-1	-	TGCAGTGCTAGAGGTCTCAATGGATACGAGCAGTACTTC	CSARGLNGYEQYF
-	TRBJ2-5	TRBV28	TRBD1	TGTGCCAGCAGTTCTACCGGGACAGGGGCAGAGACCCAGTACTTC	CASSSTGTGAETQYF
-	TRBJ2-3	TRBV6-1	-	TGTGCCAGCAAACTGGGAGCTCCGGAGTATTTT	CASKLGAPEYF
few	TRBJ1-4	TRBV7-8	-	TGTGCCAGCAGCTTACTTCCGGATTCTAATGAAAAACTGTTTTTT	CASSLLPDSNEKLFF
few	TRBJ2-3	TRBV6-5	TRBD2	TGTGCCAGCAGTTACTCGGGGGGGACTAGCGGGTATGCTAGCACAGATACGCAGTATTTT	CASSYSGGTSGYASTDTQYF
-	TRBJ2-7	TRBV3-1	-	TGTGCCAGCAAAGGCAGTACCTACGAGCAGTACTTC	CASKGSTYEQYF